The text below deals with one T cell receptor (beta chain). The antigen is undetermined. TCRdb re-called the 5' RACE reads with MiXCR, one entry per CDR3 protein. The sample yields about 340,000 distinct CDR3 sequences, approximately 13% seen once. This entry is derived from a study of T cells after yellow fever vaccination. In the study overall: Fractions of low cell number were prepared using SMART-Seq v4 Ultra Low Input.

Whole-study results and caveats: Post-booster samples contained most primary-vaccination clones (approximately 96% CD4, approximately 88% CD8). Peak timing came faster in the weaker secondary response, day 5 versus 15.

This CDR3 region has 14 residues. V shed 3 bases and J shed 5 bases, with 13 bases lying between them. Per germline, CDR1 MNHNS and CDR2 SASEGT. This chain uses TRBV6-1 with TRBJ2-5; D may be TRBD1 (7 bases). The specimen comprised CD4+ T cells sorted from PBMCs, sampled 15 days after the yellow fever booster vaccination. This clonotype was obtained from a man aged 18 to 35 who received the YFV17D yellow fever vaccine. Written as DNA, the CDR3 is TGTGCCAGCAGTGACGGAGGGGGCGAGGAGACCCAGTACTTC. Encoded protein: CASSDGGGEETQYF.